This TCR beta chain was captured in a study of blood T cell repertoires in COVID-19. Looking at the study overall: Acute-phase and convalescent COVID-19 samples originated in the United States, Italy and Spain. PBMCs, B-cell-depleted T cells, or T cells were the source of the cDNA or gDNA that made up the material.

Libraries were prepared by immunoSEQ multiplex PCR; TCRdb keeps only in-frame clonotypes and omits some of them. The sample carries about 160,000 clones, roughly four fifths recorded once. The CDR3 loop spans 13 amino acids. V lost 3 bases and J lost 5, with 13 bases in between. Germline CDR1 and CDR2: GTSNPN and SVGIG (reference sequence). V gene TRBV30 combines with J gene TRBJ1-1; unclear D gene. The sequence came from a woman older than 75 with acute or convalescent COVID-19. The sequenced sample consisted of peripheral blood. The CDR3 DNA is TGTGCCTGGAGCGAGGGAAGAGGAACTGAAGCTTTCTTT. Translated, it gives CAWSEGRGTEAFF.